The next 15 T cell receptor beta chains were all read from a single sample in a study of sequential checkpoint blockade in melanoma. Libraries were prepared by immunoSEQ multiplex PCR; TCRdb keeps only in-frame clonotypes and omits some of them. The sample has about 3,500 clones; around 53% are singletons. Stated treatment: randomized to nivolumab then ipilimumab (arm A) or the reverse (arm B). The source material was CD8+ T cells sorted from blood (inferred from file names), sampled from a patient given nivolumab and ipilimumab in sequence. All receptors derive from a human donor with melanoma.

The CDR3 DNA follows: TGTGCCAGCAGTTTAGGATTACTAGCGGGGGAGAAGAGCACAGATACGCAGTATTTT. Translation gives CASSLGLLAGEKSTDTQYF. The V gene is TRBV28, the J gene TRBJ2-3; TRBD2 aligns across 11 bases. The J segment lost 0 bases and the V segment lost 2 bases, leaving 10 bases of the junction unmatched. Germline loops: CDR1 MDHEN, CDR2 SYDVKM. This CDR3 contains 19 residues.

The rearrangement links TRBV5-1 to TRBJ2-1; D perhaps matches TRBD2 (5 bases). This CDR3 region has 17 residues. From germline, CDR1 is SGHRS and CDR2 YFSETQ. Trimming stripped 3 bases from V and 4 bases from J, with 20 bases between. The CDR3 region is CASSYPESGWNYNEQFF. The CDR3 region has the DNA TGCGCCAGCAGCTACCCTGAATCGGGGTGGAATTACAATGAGCAGTTCTTC.

In its sample, this clone was seen a few times. The V call is TRBV19, the J call TRBJ1-2, with 7 bases aligning to TRBD1. V lost 5 bases and J lost 3; bases outside the gene matches: 6. This CDR3 has 14 amino acids. CDR1 and CDR2 (germline): LNHDA, SQIVND (reference sequence). The CDR3 region has the DNA TGTGCCAGTAGTTCCCTAGACAGGGACTATGGCTACACCTTC. It codes for CASSSLDRDYGYTF.

The chain employs TRBV7-9 and TRBJ2-2; possible D gene TRBD1, 5 bases. V was clipped by 4 bases and J by 4 bases, with 7 bases between them. CDR1 and CDR2 from the germline V gene are SEHNR and FQNEAQ (reference sequence). The CDR3 is 13 amino acids. CDR3 nucleotide sequence: TGTGCCAGCAGCTCTCAGGGCACCGGGGAGCTGTTTTTT. The encoded protein is CASSSQGTGELFF.

This rearrangement joins TRBV7-8 to TRBJ2-1; D is unclear. This CDR3 comprises 12 residues. Per the germline V gene, CDR1 is SGHVS and CDR2 is FQNEAQ. V lost 1 base, J lost 8 bases, and 6 bases lay in between. The CDR3 DNA reads TGTGCCAGCAGCTTAGGGAGTTATGAGCAGTTCTTC. Translation: CASSLGSYEQFF.

This clone was detected a few times. The CDR3: CASWGQGSYEQYF. CDR3 DNA: TGCGCCAGCTGGGGACAGGGCTCCTACGAGCAGTACTTC. This chain joins TRBV10-1 and TRBJ2-5, with 9 bases fitting TRBD1. With the DNA end fitting TRBJ2-7 better, the J assignment may be wrong. The CDR3 totals 13 residues. Germline CDR1 is WNHNN and CDR2 is SYGVQD (reference sequence).

The chain joins TRBV10-3 to TRBJ2-1; the D gene is possibly TRBD1 (6 bases). The V gene lost 2 bases and the J gene lost 5 bases, with 10 bases spanning the gap. Germline V gene lookup returns CDR1 ENHRY and CDR2 SYGVKD. CDR3 size: 14 residues. CDR3 sequence reads: CAISEGRTDNEQFF. DNA for the CDR3: TGTGCCATCAGTGAGGGTAGGACAGACAATGAGCAGTTCTTC.

This clone is labeled as medium-sized (0.01 to 0.1%). The J gene is TRBJ2-7, the V gene TRBV7-9; TRBD2 matches at 7 bases. Germline V gene lookup returns CDR1 SEHNR and CDR2 FQNEAQ (reference sequence). CDR3 length: 19 residues. The junction had 20 bases not matched to a gene; V was cut back by 1 base and J by 5 bases. The CDR3 DNA reads as TGTGCCAGCAGCTTAGGTCTCGCGGGGAGGGGAGTCGGGGCGGACGAGCAGTACTTC. It codes for CASSLGLAGRGVGADEQYF.

This sequence joins TRBV29-1 and TRBJ2-1, with D possibly being TRBD1 (5 bases). This CDR3 has 13 amino acids. The V gene lost 0 bases and the J gene lost 7 bases, with 10 bases spanning the gap. The germline gives CDR1 SQVTM, CDR2 ANQGSEA. The CDR3 region has the DNA TGCAGCGTTGAAGAGCCAGGGAATAATGAGCAGTTCTTC. Translating it yields CSVEEPGNNEQFF.

This rearrangement joins TRBV19 to TRBJ2-5, with 9 bases that match TRBD1. CDR1 is LNHDA, CDR2 SQIVND, per germline (reference sequence). V shed 7 bases, J shed 5 bases, and the junction held 2 bases outside the gene matches. The CDR3 contains 12 residues. The CDR3 region has the DNA TGTGCCAGTACTGGACAGGGGGAGACCCAGTACTTC. This gives the protein CASTGQGETQYF.

V and J are TRBV7-9 and TRBJ2-3; TRBD2 is a possible D gene (5 bases). The V and J ends lost 7 bases and 4 bases respectively, with 18 bases between them. CDR1 SEHNR and CDR2 FQNEAQ come from the germline V gene (reference sequence). The CDR3 length is 15 residues. CDR3 DNA: TGTGCCAGCAATCTCCCTCGGGGTGTGGCAGATACGCAGTATTTT. It yields the protein CASNLPRGVADTQYF.

V gene TRBV18 combines with J gene TRBJ2-7; TRBD1 aligns across 7 bases. Germline V gene sequence: CDR1 KGHSH, CDR2 LQKENI. CDR3 length: 16 amino acids. The J segment lost 1 base and the V segment lost 5 bases, leaving 11 bases of the junction unmatched. The CDR3 DNA follows: TGTGCCAGCTCAGATGAGACAGGGTCGAATTCCTACGAGCAGTACTTC. Encoded protein: CASSDETGSNSYEQYF. The full variable domain, its missing parts supplied by reference TRBV18 and TRBJ2-7, is NAGVMQNPRHLVRRRGQEARLRCSPMKGHSHVYWYRQLPEEGLKFMVYLQKENIIDESGMPKERFSAEFPKEGPSILRIQQVVRGDSAAYFCASSDETGSNSYEQYFGPGTRLTVT.

This chain links TRBV30 with TRBJ2-7; D gene ambiguous. CDR1 is GTSNPN and CDR2 is SVGIG in the germline V gene (reference sequence). The V gene lost 5 bases and the J gene lost 2 bases, with 16 bases spanning the gap. The CDR3 covers 14 residues. The CDR3 is CAWLLPMTPYEQYF. The CDR3 DNA follows: TGTGCCTGGCTTCTCCCGATGACTCCCTACGAGCAGTACTTC.

The rearrangement joins TRBV6-5 to TRBJ1-2; D may be TRBD1 (6 bases). The CDR3 sequence is 15 residues long. Germline CDR1 reads MNHEY; CDR2 reads SVGAGI. V shed 6 bases and J shed 4 bases, with 18 bases lying between them. The CDR3 DNA reads as TGTGCCAGCAGAACAGGGATCGGGTCCGTCTATGGCTACACCTTC. Protein sequence: CASRTGIGSVYGYTF.

This chain joins TRBV5-8 and TRBJ2-7, with D maybe TRBD2 (6 bases). CDR1 is SGHTS, CDR2 YDEGEE, per germline. This CDR3 contains 13 residues. The ends were cut back, 2 bases at V and 5 bases at J, with 11 bases in the middle. CDR3 protein: CASSFTGVNEQYF. CDR3 coding DNA: TGTGCCAGCAGCTTCACGGGGGTGAACGAGCAGTACTTC.